This T cell receptor beta chain was obtained from a study of response to subunit inactivated influenza vaccine. Deletions cut 3 bases from V and 2 bases from J, with 17 bases between. The CDR3 is 17 amino acids. Germline CDR1 is ENHRY and CDR2 is SYGVKD. TCRdb fed the RT-PCR reads into MiXCR, producing one record per CDR3 protein. The sample lists around 570,000 distinct CDR3 sequences; roughly 10% were seen once. Study-wide results and limits: Authors suggested that a seasonal influenza vaccination recruits few new T cells each time.

As to this clonotype: The antigen is unknown.

Separately, the same data were catalogued under a study of T cells expressing NK-cell markers. As that report states: 5'RACE template switching with UMIs generated TCR beta cDNA. Sorted CD3+CD56+NKG2C+, CD3+CD56+NKG2C- and CD3+CD56-NKG2C+ T-cell subsets were beta-chain profiled. Eight donors were sequenced, seven testing HCMV-seropositive and one testing seronegative. In about 6 donors, dominant NKG2C+ clonotypes were roughly 1.0-8% of CD8+ T cells.

The clonotype was recovered from a middle-aged man who received an inactivated influenza vaccine. This sample comprised PBMCs from blood, obtained on the day of vaccination. This chain uses TRBV10-3 with TRBJ2-4; D ambiguous. The CDR3 protein is CAISDPSAGVTKNIQYF. CDR3 nucleotides: TGTGCCATCAGTGACCCCTCAGCTGGGGTCACCAAAAACATTCAGTACTTC.